A single sample gave rise to the 21 T cell receptor beta chains below, sequenced in a study of T cell repertoires in cytomegalovirus infection. TCRdb reanalysed the reads using MiXCR and keeps one entry per CDR3 protein. This sample has more than 650,000 distinct CDR3 sequences, with approximately 40% found just once. The source material was PBMCs. The receptors here all came from a human donor in good health (CMV status not recorded). Some clones in this sample may be carry-over from other donors' samples.

This clonotype was seen a few times. The chain uses TRBV28 and TRBJ2-7, with unresolved D. CDR3 length equals 12 residues. Trimming shortened V by 8 bases and J by 5 bases, and 13 bases separated the two germline ends. CDR1 and CDR2 (germline): MDHEN, SYDVKM. CDR3 nucleotide sequence: TGTGCCAGCTCCGTGGGTGTGCACGAGCAGTACTTC. The encoded protein is CASSVGVHEQYF.

The chain carries TRBV15 and TRBJ2-3; 10 bases fit TRBD2. The ends lost 0 bases at V and 4 bases at J; junction bases unmatched: 1. The V gene's germline CDR1 is LNHNV and CDR2 YYDKDF (reference sequence). The CDR3 extends over 15 amino acids. CDR3 protein: CATSREAGGPDTQYF. CDR3 DNA sequence: TGTGCCACCAGCAGAGAAGCGGGAGGGCCAGATACGCAGTATTTT. Full variable domain (missing parts from reference TRBV15 and TRBJ2-3): DAMVIQNPRYQVTQFGKPVTLSCSQTLNHNVMYWYQQKSSQAPKLLFHYYDKDFNNEADTPDNFQSRRPNTSFCFLDIRSPGLGDTAMYLCATSREAGGPDTQYFGPGTRLTVL.

The chain joins TRBV6-5 to TRBJ2-1, with D perhaps TRBD2 (5 bases). CDR1 and CDR2 (germline): MNHEY, SVGAGI. The CDR3 totals 13 residues. Trimming pared 0 bases from V and 5 bases from J, leaving 5 bases between. The CDR3 reads CASSYSRDNEQFF. The CDR3 coding sequence is TGTGCCAGCAGTTACTCGCGGGACAATGAGCAGTTCTTC.

This clonotype has ten or more counts. This chain links TRBV25-1 with TRBJ1-1; maybe TRBD1 (6 bases). Trimming removed 4 bases at V and 1 base at J, with 7 bases between. The germline CDR1 and CDR2 sequences are MGHDK and SYGVNS. This CDR3 is built from 13 residues. For the CDR3, the DNA is TGTGCCAGCAGTGTACAGGGGAACACTGAAGCTTTCTTT. It yields the protein CASSVQGNTEAFF.

The J gene is TRBJ2-7, the V gene TRBV12-3 or TRBV12-4; 7 bases are shared with TRBD1. Losses at the gene ends were 2 bases for V and 2 bases for J; bases not matched to a gene: 9. The CDR3 is made up of 16 amino acids. The CDR3 here is CASSLRVRGSTYEQYF. CDR3 coding DNA: TGTGCCAGCAGTTTAAGGGTCAGGGGGAGTACCTACGAGCAGTACTTC.

This chain uses TRBV6-6 with TRBJ2-7, with TRBD2 identical over 7 bases. V was pared by 0 bases and J by 8 bases, with 7 bases of the junction left unmatched. There are 14 residues in the CDR3. In germline, CDR1 is MNHNY, CDR2 SVGAGI (reference sequence). For the CDR3, the DNA is TGTGCCAGCAGTTACTCGGCCGAGGGGACTAAGCAGTACTTC. Amino acids: CASSYSAEGTKQYF.

The sample holds many counts of this clonotype. V gene TRBV5-5 combines with J gene TRBJ2-3; TRBD2 aligns across 11 bases. J was trimmed by 3 bases and V by 2 bases; bases with no gene match: 5. The CDR3 sequence is 16 residues long. Germline CDR1 reads SGHKS; CDR2 reads YYEKEE (reference sequence). The CDR3 spells CASSFLAGGSTDTQYF. Here the CDR3 DNA reads TGTGCCAGCAGCTTCTTAGCGGGGGGGTCGACAGATACGCAGTATTTT.

This clonotype was seen a few times. The chain carries TRBV7-9 and TRBJ1-1; no firm D call. With 5 bases removed from V and 1 base from J, the gap between germline ends came to 11 bases. Germline V CDR1 and CDR2: SEHNR, FQNEAQ (reference sequence). The CDR3 totals 14 residues. The CDR3 sequence is CASSPTGWNTEAFF. The CDR3 nucleotides are TGTGCCAGCAGCCCTACGGGATGGAACACTGAAGCTTTCTTT.

This clonotype was detected a few times. V gene TRBV6-1 combines with J gene TRBJ2-2; 14 bases are a match to TRBD2. With 6 bases clipped from V and 1 base from J, the junction kept 4 bases outside the gene matches. There are 17 residues in the CDR3. CDR1 is MNHNS and CDR2 is SASEGT in the germline V gene. In DNA, the CDR3 is TGTGCCAGCAGGCCCGGGACTAGCGGGAGGAACACCGGGGAGCTGTTTTTT. It specifies CASRPGTSGRNTGELFF.

The gene calls are TRBV20-1 and TRBJ2-2; tentatively, D is TRBD2 (6 bases). The germline CDR1 and CDR2 sequences are DFQATT and SNEGSKA (reference sequence). With 6 bases removed from V and 4 bases from J, the gap between germline ends came to 18 bases. The CDR3 is made up of 15 amino acids. This CDR3 is CSARVRDSGTGELFF. CDR3 DNA sequence: TGCAGTGCCCGTGTAAGGGACTCCGGCACCGGGGAGCTGTTTTTT.

The chain recombines TRBV30 with TRBJ1-1; 7 bases fit TRBD1. Trimming removed 3 bases from V and 4 bases from J; junction bases left unmatched: 2. The CDR3 has 12 residues. In germline, CDR1 is GTSNPN, CDR2 SVGIG (reference sequence). As DNA, the CDR3 is TGTGCCTGGAGAGCAGGGGGCACTGAAGCTTTCTTT. Protein sequence: CAWRAGGTEAFF.

V gene TRBV7-2 combines with J gene TRBJ2-5; D perhaps matches TRBD1 (5 bases). The germline V gene has CDR1 SGHTA and CDR2 FQGNSA. The V end was cut by 2 bases, the J end by 7 bases, with 14 bases between. The CDR3 contains 14 residues. The CDR3 is CASSLSGKVPTQYF. The CDR3 DNA sequence: TGTGCCAGCAGCTTATCAGGGAAGGTTCCGACCCAGTACTTC.

This clonotype was counted only a few times. The CDR3 nucleotides read TGTGCCAGCCTGGGACAGGAGTACAATGAGCAGTTCTTC. This gives the protein CASLGQEYNEQFF. The V call is TRBV2, the J call TRBJ2-1; TRBD1 agrees at 8 bases. CDR3 length equals 13 residues. Germline CDR1 and CDR2: SNHLY and FYNNEI. Trimming at V came to 8 bases and at J to 4 bases, leaving 4 bases not matched to a gene.

Worth noting for this clonotype: This may arise from a read error, as a much more abundant clone is one base away. The chain carries TRBV7-2 and TRBJ1-2; D uncertain. The CDR3 sequence is 15 residues long. CDR1 is SGHTA and CDR2 is FQGNSA in the germline V gene. As DNA, the CDR3 is TGTGTCAGCAGCTTAGGGTCGGGAGCGGACTATGGCTACACCTTC. Amino acid sequence: CVSSLGSGADYGYTF.

The rearrangement links TRBV28 to TRBJ2-5; D ambiguous. Trimming removed 6 bases from V and 5 bases from J, with 13 bases in between. CDR1 is MDHEN and CDR2 is SYDVKM in the germline V gene. The CDR3 is made up of 13 amino acids. The CDR3, as DNA: TGTGCCAGCAGGGATGGACGGCGCGAGACCCAGTACTTC. It codes for CASRDGRRETQYF.

This clonotype turned up a few times. The rearrangement uses TRBV5-1 and TRBJ2-3; 9 positions match TRBD1. The CDR3 contains 15 residues. Germline V lookup: CDR1 SGHRS, CDR2 YFSETQ. V was clipped by 4 bases and J by 5 bases; unmatched bases: 8. The CDR3 loop is CASSPGGTGRDTQYF. The CDR3 DNA follows: TGCGCCAGCAGCCCTGGTGGGACAGGGAGAGATACGCAGTATTTT.

A single count supports this clonotype. The genes are TRBV5-1 and TRBJ2-1; 13 positions agree with TRBD2. Trimming took 3 bases from V and 10 from J; bases not matched to a gene: 10. The CDR3 spans 16 residues. Germline loops: CDR1 SGHRS, CDR2 YFSETQ. CDR3 DNA: TGCGCCAGCAGCTCTATAGGACTAGCGGGAGCTGGGGAGCAGTTCTTC. It translates to CASSSIGLAGAGEQFF.

This clonotype was seen many times. The rearrangement joins TRBV28 to TRBJ2-3; 8 nucleotides agree with TRBD2. The CDR3 covers 12 residues. The germline CDR1 and CDR2 sequences are MDHEN and SYDVKM. Unmatched junction bases numbered 1, after V lost 6 bases and J lost 5 bases. CDR3 bases: TGTGCCAGCAGCCGGGGGGGAGATACGCAGTATTTT. The encoded protein is CASSRGGDTQYF.

This clonotype occurred a few times. This chain uses TRBV20-1 with TRBJ1-5; 11 bases fit TRBD1. Germline V lookup: CDR1 DFQATT, CDR2 SNEGSKA (reference sequence). The CDR3 consists of 14 residues. V gave up 4 bases and J gave up 6 bases; unmatched junction bases: 5. The CDR3 sequence is CSAMKGQGGQPQHF. Written as DNA, the CDR3 is TGCAGTGCTATGAAGGGACAGGGGGGTCAGCCCCAGCATTTT.

The chain links TRBV28 to TRBJ2-2; either TRBD1 or TRBD2 may supply D (5 bases each). Looked up from germline, CDR1 is MDHEN and CDR2 is SYDVKM. V was shortened by 10 bases and J by 7 bases, with 19 bases between the two germline ends. CDR3 length: 14 residues. The CDR3 DNA sequence: TGTGCCACCCTCGGGACCCGCACCCTCGGGGAGCTGTTTTTT. Amino acid sequence: CATLGTRTLGELFF.

Only a few counts were recorded for this clonotype. J is TRBJ1-4 and V is TRBV4-2; D not resolved. CDR3 size: 21 residues. Between the trimmed V and J ends, which lost 0 bases and 3 bases, there was a span of 26 bases. Germline CDR1 and CDR2: LGHNA and YNFKEQ. The CDR3 DNA reads TGTGCCAGCAGCCAAGACCGGGAAGTTTCGGGTCTCATTTCTCCTAATGAAAAACTGTTTTTT. The encoded protein is CASSQDREVSGLISPNEKLFF.